This TCR beta chain is drawn from a study of T-cell memory formation after mild COVID-19. Study results and limitations: Later expanders leaned toward CD4+, whereas clones contracting from day 15 to 85 were balanced CD4/CD8.

Germline values: CDR1 SEHNR, CDR2 FQNEAQ (reference sequence). The V gene end was trimmed by 4 bases and the J gene end by 11 bases; junction bases not matched to a gene: 10. The CDR3 is 15 residues long. This clonotype was counted a few times. Its antigen is currently unknown. TCRdb fed the 5' RACE reads into MiXCR, producing one record per CDR3 protein. The sample has fewer than 550,000 distinct CDR3 sequences, over 15% seen once; the top ten hold more than 8%. The TCR comes from an adult woman who had mild COVID-19 (a few samples of this study predate the infection). Cell type and time point are not known. What was sequenced was PBMCs or a T cell subset sorted from them (not recorded which). This chain joins TRBV7-9 and TRBJ1-6; 8 bases fit TRBD1. In DNA form, the CDR3 reads TGTGCCAGCAGCTCCTATCGGGACAGGACGACACCCCTCCACTTT. Amino acid sequence: CASSSYRDRTTPLHF. The full variable domain, in which reference TRBV7-9 and TRBJ1-6 provide the parts outside the CDR3, is DTGVSQNPRHKITKRGQNVTFRCDPISEHNRLYWYRQTLGQGPEFLTYFQNEAQLEKSRLLSDRFSAERPKGSFSTLEIQRTEQGDSAMYLCASSSYRDRTTPLHFGNGTRLTVT.